A single T cell receptor beta chain is shown here with its context. Antigen: not known. The junction departs from the called germline gene at one end, perhaps through a read error. This CDR3 region has 14 residues. The V gene's germline CDR1 is SSHAT and CDR2 FNYEAQ (reference sequence). The data originate from a study of post-analysis software for immune sequencing data. The study, taken as a whole, reports: Compared against controls, patients with multiple sclerosis displayed significantly lower normalized Chao1 diversity. The five TRBV segments detected at higher frequency in patients than in controls included TRBV5-6, TRBV5-1 and TRBV20-1. Batch-mates among the samples co-clustered strongly by F measure.

Researchers reported that TCR beta cDNA libraries carried unique molecular identifiers. cDNA molecules numbering 450,000 to 650,000 came from approximately 1 to 10 million T cells. One entry per CDR3 protein, called by TCRdb with MiXCR from the PCR reads. The table shows 740,000 or so distinct CDR3 sequences, with around 53% occurring only once. The sample comprised blood. The J gene is TRBJ2-5, the V gene TRBV7-7; D possibly corresponds to TRBD1 (5 bases). The clonotype was recovered from a girl between 10 and 17 years old with multiple sclerosis. CDR3 protein: CASSHSGNRETQYF. The CDR3 nucleotides read TGTGCTAGCAGCCATTCAGGGAATCGTGAGACCCAGTACTTC.